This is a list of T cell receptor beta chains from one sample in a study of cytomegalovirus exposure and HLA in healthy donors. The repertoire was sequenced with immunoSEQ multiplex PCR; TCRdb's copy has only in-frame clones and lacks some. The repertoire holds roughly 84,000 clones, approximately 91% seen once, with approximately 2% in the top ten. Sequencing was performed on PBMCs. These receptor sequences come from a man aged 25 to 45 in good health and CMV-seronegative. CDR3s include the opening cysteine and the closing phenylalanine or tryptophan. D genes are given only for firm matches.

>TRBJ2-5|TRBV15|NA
TGTGCCACCAGCCCCTTCGGGGAGACCCAGTACTTC
CATSPFGETQYF
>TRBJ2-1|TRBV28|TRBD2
TGTGCCAGCAGTGATACTAGCGGGTTCTACAATGAGCAGTTCTTC
CASSDTSGFYNEQFF
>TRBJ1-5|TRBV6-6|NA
TGTGCCAGCAGCCCGGACTCGCCGCAGCCCCAGCATTTT
CASSPDSPQPQHF
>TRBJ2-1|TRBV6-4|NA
TGTGCCAGCCGGCGGGACAGTCAATACAATGAGCAGTTCTTC
CASRRDSQYNEQFF
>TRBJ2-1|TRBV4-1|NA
TGCGCCAGCAGCCAAGGTCGGCCTAGCGCTCGGGCTGAGCAGTTCTTC
CASSQGRPSARAEQFF
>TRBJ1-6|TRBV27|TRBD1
TGTGCCAGCAGTCCGACAGGGGTAACTTCACCCCTCCACTTT
CASSPTGVTSPLHF
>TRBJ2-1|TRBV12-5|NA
TGTGCTAGTGGTTTGGAGACTTCGGGGGTTCGTGGGGAGCAGTTCTTC
CASGLETSGVRGEQFF
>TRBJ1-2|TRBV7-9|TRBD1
TGTGCCAGCAGCGAGACAGGGTTTGGCTATGGCTACACCTTC
CASSETGFGYGYTF
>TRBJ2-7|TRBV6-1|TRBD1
TGTGCCAGCCGGGACAGGGAAGCCTTCTACGAGCAGTACTTC
CASRDREAFYEQYF
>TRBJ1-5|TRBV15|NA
TGTGCCACCAGCAGAGATCAGTTTGGCAATCAGCCCCAGCATTTT
CATSRDQFGNQPQHF
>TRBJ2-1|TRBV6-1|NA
TGTGCCAGCAGTTTGGACAGCCGGGTAGAGCAGTTCTTC
CASSLDSRVEQFF
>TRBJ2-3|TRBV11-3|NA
TGTGCCAGCAGCCGAGATTTAGGCACAGATACGCAGTATTTT
CASSRDLGTDTQYF
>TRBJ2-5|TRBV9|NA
TGTGCCAGCTCAAAACAAGAGACCCAGTACTTC
CASSKQETQYF
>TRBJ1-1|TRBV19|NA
TGTGCCAGTAGTAGCGTTGGACTGGCGAACACTGAAGCTTTCTTT
CASSSVGLANTEAFF
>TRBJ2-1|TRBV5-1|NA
TGCGCCAGCAGCTTGGAGCGGGTAGGGTACGGGGAGCAGTTCTTC
CASSLERVGYGEQFF
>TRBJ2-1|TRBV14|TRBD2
TGTGCCAGCAGCCTACTAGCGGCTCCGGGGGGAGAGCAGTTCTTC
CASSLLAAPGGEQFF
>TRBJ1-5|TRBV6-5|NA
TGTGCCAGCAGTTTAGCGCTAGGACAGCCCCAGCATTTT
CASSLALGQPQHF
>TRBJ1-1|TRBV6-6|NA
TGTGCCAGCAGTTATCTCCCGACGGGGAACACTGAAGCTTTCTTT
CASSYLPTGNTEAFF
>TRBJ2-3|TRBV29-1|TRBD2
TGCAGCGTTGGGATAGCGGGAGGGACGCAGTATTTT
CSVGIAGGTQYF
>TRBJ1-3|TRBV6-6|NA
NA
CASSSSTGEGNTIYF
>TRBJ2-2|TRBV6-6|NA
TGTGCCAGCACCGGAGACACCGGGGAGCTGTTTTTT
CASTGDTGELFF
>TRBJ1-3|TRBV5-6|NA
TGTGCCAGCAGCTCCGGGACAAGAATAAGGTTCTCTGGAAACACCATATATTTT
CASSSGTRIRFSGNTIYF
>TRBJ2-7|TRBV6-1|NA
TGTGCCAGCAGTGTTGTGACGTCCAATCGGGGGCAGTACTTC
CASSVVTSNRGQYF
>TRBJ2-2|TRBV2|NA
TGTGCCAGCAGTGACAGCACAGCAGGGAACACCGGGGAGCTGTTTTTT
CASSDSTAGNTGELFF